This T cell receptor beta chain was profiled in a study of beta chain features in type 1 diabetes. General study findings and limits: It was among patients, rather than healthy donors, that naive, central memory and Treg TCRB repertoires appeared more similar. Shorter TCRB CDR3s, moderately but significantly so, marked every one of the four CD4+ subsets in Type 1 diabetes patients.

The sequenced template was cDNA made from the entire isolated RNA. Clones were sequenced by immunoSEQ multiplex PCR, and TCRdb holds only the in-frame ones, with some missing. The sample lists 640,000 or so clones; more than 12% were seen once. This clone was seen more than once but under ten times. The antigen remains unidentified. Looked up from germline, CDR1 is MDHEN and CDR2 is SYDVKM. Trimming removed 8 bases from V and 5 bases from J, with 16 bases in between. CDR3 length: 14 residues. The chain recombines TRBV28 with TRBJ2-1, with D possibly being TRBD2 (6 bases). Sequenced material: naive CD4+ T cells from blood. This receptor was taken from a man younger than 30 with type 1 diabetes. CDR3 protein: CASLEGGRDNEQFF. The CDR3 nucleotides are TGTGCCAGCCTCGAGGGAGGCAGGGACAATGAGCAGTTCTTC.